The rows below give T cell receptor beta chains drawn from one sample of a study of glioma-infiltrating T cells. TCRdb redid the calling of the multiplex PCR reads with MiXCR, one entry per CDR3 protein. The sample has roughly 100,000 distinct CDR3 sequences; around 30% are singletons. Material: glioma tissue, nonneoplastic brain tissue, or PBMCs (not recorded which). These receptors were obtained from a human donor with low-grade glioma or glioblastoma, undergoing nonglioma brain surgery, or in good health (not recorded which). CDR3s include the opening cysteine and the closing phenylalanine or tryptophan. Each record gives: clone size, D gene, J gene, V gene, CDR3 length, CDR3 protein, CDR3 DNA. The D gene is left open where the match is weak. The size of a clone is reported for some rows only, either as once, few or many, or as a class for expanded clones.

abundance: many
d_gene: TRBD1
j_gene: TRBJ1-1
v_gene: TRBV20-1
len: 16
CDR3aa: CSARDQTGWVNTEAFF
CDR3nt: TGCAGTGCTAGAGACCAGACAGGGTGGGTGAACACTGAAGCTTTCTTT

abundance: NA
d_gene: TRBD2
j_gene: TRBJ2-4
v_gene: TRBV3-1
len: 14
CDR3aa: CASSPGLDLDIQYF
CDR3nt: TGTGCCAGCAGCCCCGGACTAGATCTGGACATTCAGTACTTC

abundance: many
d_gene: NA
j_gene: TRBJ1-1
v_gene: TRBV4-3
len: 13
CDR3aa: CASSSQRGTEAFF
CDR3nt: TGCGCCAGCAGCTCGCAACGGGGCACTGAAGCTTTCTTT

abundance: many
d_gene: TRBD1
j_gene: TRBJ1-5
v_gene: TRBV20-1
len: 13
CDR3aa: CSASGTGGLPQHF
CDR3nt: TGCAGTGCTTCCGGGACAGGGGGACTTCCCCAGCATTTT

abundance: few
d_gene: TRBD1
j_gene: TRBJ1-1
v_gene: TRBV11-2
len: 19
CDR3aa: CASSLVGQGARGTESEAFF
CDR3nt: TGTGCCAGCAGCTTAGTCGGTCAGGGGGCGCGGGGAACGGAATCTGAAGCTTTCTTT

abundance: few
d_gene: TRBD2
j_gene: TRBJ2-3
v_gene: TRBV5-6
len: 18
CDR3aa: CASSLPRLAGGIGDTQYF
CDR3nt: TGTGCCAGCAGCTTGCCGAGACTAGCGGGGGGGATAGGAGATACGCAGTATTTT

abundance: many
d_gene: NA
j_gene: TRBJ2-5
v_gene: TRBV6-2/TRBV6-3
len: 14
CDR3aa: CASSYPRRQETQYF
CDR3nt: TGTGCCAGCAGTTACCCCCGACGGCAAGAGACCCAGTACTTC

abundance: many
d_gene: TRBD1
j_gene: TRBJ1-1
v_gene: TRBV20-1
len: 12
CDR3aa: CSAPTGHTEAFF
CDR3nt: TGCAGTGCTCCGACAGGGCACACTGAAGCTTTCTTT

abundance: many
d_gene: NA
j_gene: TRBJ1-5
v_gene: TRBV4-3
len: 15
CDR3aa: CASSQDPGLNQPQHF
CDR3nt: TGCGCCAGCAGCCAAGATCCAGGTTTAAATCAGCCCCAGCATTTT

abundance: many
d_gene: TRBD2
j_gene: TRBJ2-7
v_gene: TRBV20-1
len: 15
CDR3aa: CSARVASGGFYEQYF
CDR3nt: TGCAGTGCTAGAGTTGCTAGCGGGGGCTTTTACGAGCAGTACTTC

abundance: many
d_gene: NA
j_gene: TRBJ1-2
v_gene: TRBV20-1
len: 14
CDR3aa: CSARQLDRLYGYTF
CDR3nt: TGCAGTGCTAGGCAACTGGACAGACTCTATGGCTACACCTTC